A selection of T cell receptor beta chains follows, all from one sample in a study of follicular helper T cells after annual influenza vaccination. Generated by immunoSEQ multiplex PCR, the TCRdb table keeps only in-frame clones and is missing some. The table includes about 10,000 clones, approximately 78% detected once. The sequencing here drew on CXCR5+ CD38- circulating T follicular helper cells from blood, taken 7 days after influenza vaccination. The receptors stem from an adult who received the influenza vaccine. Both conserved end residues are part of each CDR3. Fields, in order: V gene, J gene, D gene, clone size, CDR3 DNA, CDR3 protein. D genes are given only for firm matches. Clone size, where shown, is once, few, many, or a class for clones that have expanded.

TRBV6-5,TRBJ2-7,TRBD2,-,TGTGCCAGCAGCACTAGCGGGGCCTACGAGCAGTACTTC,CASSTSGAYEQYF
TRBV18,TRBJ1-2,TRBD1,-,TGTGCCAGCACCGCCACCGGGACAGAGGGCTATGGCTACACCTTC,CASTATGTEGYGYTF
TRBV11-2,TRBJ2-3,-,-,TGTGCCAGCAGCTTAGGGCAGCTCCTTAGCACAGATACGCAGTATTTT,CASSLGQLLSTDTQYF
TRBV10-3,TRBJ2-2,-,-,TGTGCCATCAGTGACCCCAAAAGAGAGGAGCTGTTTTTT,CAISDPKREELFF
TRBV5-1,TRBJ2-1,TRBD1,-,TGCGCCAGCTATGGGGACAGGGTCCGCAATGAGCAGTTCTTC,CASYGDRVRNEQFF
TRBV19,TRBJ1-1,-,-,TGTGCCAGTAGTCCCACGGGCCAGGCGGGCACTGAAGCTTTCTTT,CASSPTGQAGTEAFF
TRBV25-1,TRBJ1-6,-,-,TGTGCCAGCAGTAGCGGGGGGTCACCCCTCCACTTT,CASSSGGSPLHF
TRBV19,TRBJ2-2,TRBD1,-,TGTGCCAGTAGTATCGGGACAGGGGGATTGGACACCGGGGAGCTGTTTTTT,CASSIGTGGLDTGELFF
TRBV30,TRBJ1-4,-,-,TGTGCCTGGAATATGGACCTCAGTGAAAAACTGTTTTTT,CAWNMDLSEKLFF
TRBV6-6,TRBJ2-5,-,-,TGTGCCAGCAGTTATGGAAGGGGGCAAGAGACCCAGTACTTC,CASSYGRGQETQYF
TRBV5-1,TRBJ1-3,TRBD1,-,TGCGCCAGCAGAAAAGGACAGGGAGGAAACACCATATATTTT,CASRKGQGGNTIYF
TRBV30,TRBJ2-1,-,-,TGTGCCTGGAGACTTGGGGGCGGGGGTTACAATGAGCAGTTCTTC,CAWRLGGGGYNEQFF
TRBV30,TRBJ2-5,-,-,TGTGCCTGGAGCCGGAAGGGAGGCGGCCAAGAGACCCAGTACTTC,CAWSRKGGGQETQYF
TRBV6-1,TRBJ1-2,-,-,TGTGCCAGCAGTGATCGGACAGACAGAACCGGCTACACCTTC,CASSDRTDRTGYTF
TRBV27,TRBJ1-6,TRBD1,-,TGTGCCAGCAGTGCGGACAGGGGTGAAAATTCACCCCTCCACTTT,CASSADRGENSPLHF
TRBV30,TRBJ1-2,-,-,TGTGCCTGGAGTCAACAGACCTATGGCTACACCTTC,CAWSQQTYGYTF
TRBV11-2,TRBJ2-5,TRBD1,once,TGTGCCAGCAGCCTCACAGGGGGCCATTTACAAGAGACCCAGTACTTC,CASSLTGGHLQETQYF
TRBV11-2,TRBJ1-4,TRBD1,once,TGTGCCAGCAGCTTAACAGGGACAGGGGATGAAAAACTGTTTTTT,CASSLTGTGDEKLFF
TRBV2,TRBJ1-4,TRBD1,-,TGTGCCAGCAGTGACCAGGGGGGAAAACTGTTTTTT,CASSDQGGKLFF
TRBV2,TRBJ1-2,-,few,TGTGCCAGCAAATCCGGGAACTATGGCTACACCTTC,CASKSGNYGYTF
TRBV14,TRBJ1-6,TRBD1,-,TGTGCCAGCAGCCGGGACAGGGGTAATTCACCCCTCCACTTT,CASSRDRGNSPLHF
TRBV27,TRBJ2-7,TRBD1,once,TGTGCCAGCAGTTTCCGCTATTCCGGGACAGGGGCCTACGAGCAGTACTTC,CASSFRYSGTGAYEQYF
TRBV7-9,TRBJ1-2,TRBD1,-,TGTGCCAGCAGCGCACCGGGACAGGGCTCGGGGAATGGCTACACCTTC,CASSAPGQGSGNGYTF
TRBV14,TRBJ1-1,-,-,TGTGCCAGCAGACCTTGGGGTGTGGTGAACACTGAAGCTTTCTTT,CASRPWGVVNTEAFF
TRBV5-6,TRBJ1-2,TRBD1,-,TGTGCCAGCAGATCCGATAGGGAGGGGGCGCGAGGTTACTATGGCTACACCTTC,CASRSDREGARGYYGYTF
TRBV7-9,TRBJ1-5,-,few,TGTGCCAGCAGCTTAGAGGTCCATCAGCCCCAGCATTTT,CASSLEVHQPQHF
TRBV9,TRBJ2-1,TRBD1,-,TGTGCCAGCAGCGTAGGGTTGGGACAGGGTAACAATGAGCAGTTCTTC,CASSVGLGQGNNEQFF
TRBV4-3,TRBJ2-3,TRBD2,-,TGCGCCAGCACCCCTGGGATTAGCGGGGGAGACACAGATACGCAGTATTTT,CASTPGISGGDTDTQYF
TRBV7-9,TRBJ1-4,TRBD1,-,TGTGCCAGCAGCTTAGGGACAGGGAATGAAAAACTGTTTTTT,CASSLGTGNEKLFF
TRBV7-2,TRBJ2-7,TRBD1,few,TGTGCCAGCAGCTTGGGACAGAATCACGAGCAGTACTTC,CASSLGQNHEQYF
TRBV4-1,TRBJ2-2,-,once,TGCGCCAGCAGCCAAGGACGAGGGCAGACAGGCCTAATGAACACCGGGGAGCTGTTTTTT,CASSQGRGQTGLMNTGELFF
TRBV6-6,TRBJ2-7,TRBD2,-,TGTGCCAGCAGAGGGTGGGAGGGGAGCGAGCAGTACTTC,CASRGWEGSEQYF
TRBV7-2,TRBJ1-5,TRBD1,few,TGTGCCAGCAGCTTACAGGGGGATCAGCCCCAGCATTTT,CASSLQGDQPQHF
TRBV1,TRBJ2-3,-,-,TGCACCAGCAGCCAAGAGTCTTCGGGGCATACGCAGTATTTT,CTSSQESSGHTQYF
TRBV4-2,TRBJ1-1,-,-,TGTGCCAGCAGCCAAGGAGAGGGTGAGAGAACTGAAGCTTTCTTT,CASSQGEGERTEAFF
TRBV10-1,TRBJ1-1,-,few,TGCGCCAGCAGTAGGACCGCGAACACTGAAGCTTTCTTT,CASSRTANTEAFF
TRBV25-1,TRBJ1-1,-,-,TGTGCCAGCAGAATAGGGGGAATGCAGGACACTGAAGCTTTCTTT,CASRIGGMQDTEAFF
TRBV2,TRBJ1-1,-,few,TGTGCCACCATCAGGCAATCCATGAACACTGAAGCTTTCTTT,CATIRQSMNTEAFF
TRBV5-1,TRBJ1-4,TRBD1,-,TGCGCCAGCAGCCCCAATACCGGGACAGACAATGAAAAACTGTTTTTT,CASSPNTGTDNEKLFF
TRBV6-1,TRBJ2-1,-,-,TGTGCCAGCACCAGGGGAGCCTTCAATGAGCAGTTCTTC,CASTRGAFNEQFF
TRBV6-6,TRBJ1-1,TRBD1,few,TGTGCCAGCCGACAGGGGTCGAGCCTCACTGAAGCTTTCTTT,CASRQGSSLTEAFF
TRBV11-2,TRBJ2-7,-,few,TGTGCCAGCAAGGACAGTAACTACGAGCAGTACTTC,CASKDSNYEQYF
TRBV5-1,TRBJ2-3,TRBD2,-,TGCGCCAGCAGCTTTAGCGGGGGGGCCTCAGATACGCAGTATTTT,CASSFSGGASDTQYF
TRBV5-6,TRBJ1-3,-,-,TGTGCCAGCAGCCCAGTACAGGGCTCCTCTGGAAACACCATATATTTT,CASSPVQGSSGNTIYF
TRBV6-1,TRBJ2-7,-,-,TGTGCCAGCAGTGAAGGGCCAGGGGCCTACGAGCAGTACTTC,CASSEGPGAYEQYF
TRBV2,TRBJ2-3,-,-,TGTGCCAGCAGGGGGGACCCAGACGTCGCAGATACGCAGTATTTT,CASRGDPDVADTQYF
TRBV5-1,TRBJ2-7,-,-,TGCGCCAGCAGCAGAGGTGTGCAGAGCTCCTACGAGCAGTACTTC,CASSRGVQSSYEQYF
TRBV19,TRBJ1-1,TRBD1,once,TGTGCCAGTAGTAACTCGGGACAGGGGGCCTGGGGGACTGAAGCTTTCTTT,CASSNSGQGAWGTEAFF
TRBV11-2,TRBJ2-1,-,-,TGTGCCAGCAGCCGACACCCTGGGGGGTACAATGAGCAGTTCTTC,CASSRHPGGYNEQFF
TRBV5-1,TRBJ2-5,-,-,TGCGCCAGCAGTTCTAGGACAGCCCAAGAGACCCAGTACTTC,CASSSRTAQETQYF
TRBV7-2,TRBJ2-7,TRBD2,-,TGTGCCAGCAGCTTAGTTCGGGAGGGCGACGAGCAGTACTTC,CASSLVREGDEQYF
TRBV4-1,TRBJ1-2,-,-,TGCGCCAGCAGCCTTACCCGGGACTTGGCTTCGGGCTACACCTTC,CASSLTRDLASGYTF
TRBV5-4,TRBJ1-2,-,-,TGTGCCAGCAGCTTGGATAGCATCTATGGCTACACCTTC,CASSLDSIYGYTF
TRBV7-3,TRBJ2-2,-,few,TGTGCCAGCAGCTCAATGACAGGGAACACCGGGGAGCTGTTTTTT,CASSSMTGNTGELFF
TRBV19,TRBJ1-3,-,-,TGTGCCAGTAGTATGCCCGGACACTCTGGAAACACCATATATTTT,CASSMPGHSGNTIYF
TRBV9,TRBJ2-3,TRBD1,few,TGTGCCAGCAGCGCACAGGGGTCTAGCACAGATACGCAGTATTTT,CASSAQGSSTDTQYF
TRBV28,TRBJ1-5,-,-,TGTGCCAGCAGAGTCGGGCCCAGGGGTAGCAATCAGCCCCAGCATTTT,CASRVGPRGSNQPQHF
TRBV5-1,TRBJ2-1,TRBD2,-,TGCGCCAGCAGCCCCGGGACTAGCGGGGTCCATGAGCAGTTCTTC,CASSPGTSGVHEQFF